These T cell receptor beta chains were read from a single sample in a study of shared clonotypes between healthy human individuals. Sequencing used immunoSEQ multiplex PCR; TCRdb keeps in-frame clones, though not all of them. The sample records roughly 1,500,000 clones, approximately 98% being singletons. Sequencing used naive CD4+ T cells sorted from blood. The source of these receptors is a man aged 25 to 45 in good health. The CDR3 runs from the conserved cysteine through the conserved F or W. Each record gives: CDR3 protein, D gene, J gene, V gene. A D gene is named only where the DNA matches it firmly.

CDR3 protein: CASSEADGVDQPQHF; D gene: NA; J gene: TRBJ1-5; V gene: TRBV6-1
CDR3 protein: CASSLRTGEETQYF; D gene: TRBD1; J gene: TRBJ2-5; V gene: TRBV28
CDR3 protein: CASSLPQGGQAYEQYF; D gene: NA; J gene: TRBJ2-7; V gene: TRBV5-1
CDR3 protein: CATSSQISGAYNEQFF; D gene: TRBD2; J gene: TRBJ2-1; V gene: TRBV15
CDR3 protein: CASSPTQAGRIKTQYF; D gene: TRBD2; J gene: TRBJ2-5; V gene: TRBV18
CDR3 protein: CASSGLAGYYNEQFF; D gene: TRBD2; J gene: TRBJ2-1; V gene: TRBV6-1
CDR3 protein: CAINSGQGNEQYF; D gene: TRBD1; J gene: TRBJ2-7; V gene: TRBV10-3
CDR3 protein: CASQGQGPNEKLFF; D gene: TRBD1; J gene: TRBJ1-4; V gene: TRBV2
CDR3 protein: CASSSLAGGRSVDTQYF; D gene: TRBD2; J gene: TRBJ2-3; V gene: TRBV5-1
CDR3 protein: CAISEGGLSNQPQHF; D gene: NA; J gene: TRBJ1-5; V gene: TRBV10-3
CDR3 protein: CASSPRVSSYEQYF; D gene: NA; J gene: TRBJ2-7; V gene: TRBV7-7
CDR3 protein: CASSTAFSYNEQFF; D gene: NA; J gene: TRBJ2-1; V gene: TRBV5-1
CDR3 protein: CASSFWRQESYEQYF; D gene: NA; J gene: TRBJ2-7; V gene: TRBV28
CDR3 protein: CASSLLRRGSEKLFF; D gene: NA; J gene: TRBJ1-4; V gene: TRBV5-8
CDR3 protein: CAWGRKQGKNTEAFF; D gene: NA; J gene: TRBJ1-1; V gene: TRBV30
CDR3 protein: CASSVTGPGEQYF; D gene: TRBD1; J gene: TRBJ2-7; V gene: TRBV25-1
CDR3 protein: CASSQGTRGHQPQHF; D gene: NA; J gene: TRBJ1-5; V gene: TRBV4-3
CDR3 protein: CASSGTGFQTQYF; D gene: TRBD1; J gene: TRBJ2-5; V gene: TRBV6-5
CDR3 protein: CATSATQALNEQYF; D gene: NA; J gene: TRBJ2-7; V gene: TRBV15
CDR3 protein: CASSQQLAGGFEQYF; D gene: TRBD2; J gene: TRBJ2-7; V gene: TRBV4-3
CDR3 protein: CASRDPGRDTQYF; D gene: NA; J gene: TRBJ2-3; V gene: TRBV5-1
CDR3 protein: CAWNRGGAYGYTF; D gene: NA; J gene: TRBJ1-2; V gene: TRBV30
CDR3 protein: CASSLAGALLSGNTIYF; D gene: NA; J gene: TRBJ1-3; V gene: TRBV7-2
CDR3 protein: CASTPRTAYLYEQYF; D gene: NA; J gene: TRBJ2-7; V gene: TRBV6-6
CDR3 protein: CASSTSGTDPREQYF; D gene: TRBD1; J gene: TRBJ2-7; V gene: TRBV11-2
CDR3 protein: CASSSMTSGSSETQYF; D gene: TRBD2; J gene: TRBJ2-5; V gene: TRBV7-6
CDR3 protein: CASSMTQGLNEQFF; D gene: NA; J gene: TRBJ2-1; V gene: TRBV19
CDR3 protein: CASSIRGLNTEAFF; D gene: TRBD1; J gene: TRBJ1-1; V gene: TRBV19
CDR3 protein: CASSRSASGYSGANVLTF; D gene: TRBD2; J gene: TRBJ2-6; V gene: TRBV6-4
CDR3 protein: CASSLARRDTFDHQPQHF; D gene: NA; J gene: TRBJ1-5; V gene: TRBV7-7
CDR3 protein: CATSRGGYHEQYF; D gene: NA; J gene: TRBJ2-7; V gene: TRBV15
CDR3 protein: CASSHALRFPEAFF; D gene: NA; J gene: TRBJ1-1; V gene: TRBV28
CDR3 protein: CASSFTTRGSYYNEQFF; D gene: NA; J gene: TRBJ2-1; V gene: TRBV19
CDR3 protein: CASSLRQAGANVLTF; D gene: NA; J gene: TRBJ2-6; V gene: TRBV5-4
CDR3 protein: CASSPGGGDEQYF; D gene: TRBD2; J gene: TRBJ2-7; V gene: TRBV18
CDR3 protein: CSVGTSSYNEQFF; D gene: NA; J gene: TRBJ2-1; V gene: TRBV29-1
CDR3 protein: CASSQGVGRGYTF; D gene: NA; J gene: TRBJ1-2; V gene: TRBV14